Listed below are T cell receptor beta chains from one sample, sequenced in a study of blood T cell repertoires in COVID-19. Profiled with immunoSEQ multiplex PCR; TCRdb holds only in-frame clones, not every one. The table shows 150,000 to 200,000 clones, with 85% occurring only once. The sample taken for sequencing was peripheral blood. These receptors came from a human donor with acute or convalescent COVID-19. The donor label of this sample is uncertain. The CDR3 runs from the conserved cysteine through the conserved F or W. A D gene is named only where the DNA matches it firmly. For some rows the clone size is stated as once, few or many, or as a class when expanded; others skip it.

j_gene: TRBJ1-5; v_gene: TRBV18; d_gene: TRBD1; abundance: NA; CDR3aa: CASSAPGTAFNQPQHF; CDR3nt: TGTGCCAGCTCAGCCCCCGGGACAGCCTTCAATCAGCCCCAGCATTTT
j_gene: TRBJ2-3; v_gene: TRBV2; d_gene: TRBD2; abundance: once; CDR3aa: CASSEQRGPTDTQYF; CDR3nt: TGTGCCAGCAGTGAACAGCGGGGGCCCACAGATACGCAGTATTTT
j_gene: TRBJ1-2; v_gene: TRBV3-1/TRBV3-2; d_gene: NA; abundance: NA; CDR3aa: CASSLRDTLTPNYGYTF; CDR3nt: TGTGCCAGCAGCCTCCGGGACACCCTTACCCCTAACTATGGCTACACCTTC
j_gene: TRBJ2-1; v_gene: TRBV4-3; d_gene: NA; abundance: NA; CDR3aa: CASQVQGSPYNEQFF; CDR3nt: TGCGCCAGCCAGGTTCAGGGGAGCCCCTACAATGAGCAGTTCTTC
j_gene: TRBJ1-4; v_gene: TRBV5-1; d_gene: NA; abundance: NA; CDR3aa: CASSLGWGVTNEKLFF; CDR3nt: TGCGCCAGCAGCTTGGGCTGGGGGGTGACTAATGAAAAACTGTTTTTT
j_gene: TRBJ2-7; v_gene: TRBV29-1; d_gene: TRBD2; abundance: NA; CDR3aa: CSVDSPLAGPYEQYF; CDR3nt: TGCAGCGTTGACAGTCCACTAGCGGGTCCCTACGAGCAGTACTTC
j_gene: TRBJ2-2; v_gene: TRBV25-1; d_gene: NA; abundance: few; CDR3aa: CASSKTGSANTGELFF; CDR3nt: TGTGCCAGCAGTAAGACTGGATCCGCGAACACCGGGGAGCTGTTTTTT
j_gene: TRBJ2-5; v_gene: TRBV18; d_gene: TRBD1; abundance: NA; CDR3aa: CASSPGQQETQYF; CDR3nt: TGTGCCAGCTCACCGGGACAGCAAGAGACCCAGTACTTC
j_gene: TRBJ1-1; v_gene: TRBV19; d_gene: NA; abundance: NA; CDR3aa: CASSIYRNTEAFF; CDR3nt: TGTGCCAGTAGTATCTACCGGAACACTGAAGCTTTCTTT
j_gene: TRBJ2-7; v_gene: TRBV20-1; d_gene: NA; abundance: NA; CDR3aa: CSASTAGAFYEQYF; CDR3nt: TGCAGTGCTAGTACGGCGGGGGCTTTCTACGAGCAGTACTTC
j_gene: TRBJ1-2; v_gene: TRBV19; d_gene: NA; abundance: NA; CDR3aa: CASSPSDKGGANYGYTF; CDR3nt: TGTGCCAGTAGTCCGTCGGACAAGGGCGGTGCTAACTATGGCTACACCTTC
j_gene: TRBJ1-1; v_gene: TRBV5-5; d_gene: TRBD1; abundance: NA; CDR3aa: CASSLETGPMNTEAFF; CDR3nt: TGTGCCAGCAGCTTGGAGACAGGGCCCATGAACACTGAAGCTTTCTTT
j_gene: TRBJ2-5; v_gene: TRBV7-3; d_gene: TRBD1; abundance: NA; CDR3aa: CASSSKTGTGEETQYF; CDR3nt: TGTGCCAGCAGCTCAAAAACCGGGACAGGGGAGGAGACCCAGTACTTC
j_gene: TRBJ2-7; v_gene: TRBV4-2; d_gene: TRBD1; abundance: NA; CDR3aa: CASSPRDSTDEQYF; CDR3nt: TGTGCCAGCAGCCCCCGGGACAGTACAGACGAGCAGTACTTC
j_gene: TRBJ2-7; v_gene: TRBV3-1/TRBV3-2; d_gene: NA; abundance: few; CDR3aa: CASSRGQIAYEQYF; CDR3nt: TGTGCCAGCAGCCGTGGACAGATCGCCTACGAGCAGTACTTC
j_gene: TRBJ1-2; v_gene: TRBV6-2/TRBV6-3; d_gene: NA; abundance: NA; CDR3aa: CASSYNDRGYYGYTF; CDR3nt: TGTGCCAGCAGTTACAACGATCGGGGTTACTATGGCTACACCTTC
j_gene: TRBJ2-7; v_gene: TRBV9; d_gene: NA; abundance: NA; CDR3aa: CASSAPDSEYEQYF; CDR3nt: TGTGCCAGCAGCGCCCCAGACAGCGAATACGAGCAGTACTTC
j_gene: TRBJ2-2; v_gene: TRBV11-1; d_gene: NA; abundance: NA; CDR3aa: CASSRFTRANTGELFF; CDR3nt: TGTGCCAGCAGCCGATTTACACGGGCGAACACCGGGGAGCTGTTTTTT
j_gene: TRBJ1-1; v_gene: TRBV6-5; d_gene: TRBD1; abundance: once; CDR3aa: CASSYSRQGAGVAFF; CDR3nt: TGTGCCAGCAGTTACTCCCGGCAGGGGGCAGGAGTAGCTTTCTTT
j_gene: TRBJ1-5; v_gene: TRBV5-1; d_gene: NA; abundance: NA; CDR3aa: CASSLNSGESQPQHF; CDR3nt: TGCGCCAGCAGCTTGAACTCCGGGGAGAGTCAGCCCCAGCATTTT
j_gene: TRBJ1-2; v_gene: TRBV6-1; d_gene: NA; abundance: NA; CDR3aa: CASSDRNGYTF; CDR3nt: TGTGCCAGCAGTGACAGGAACGGCTACACCTTC
j_gene: TRBJ2-7; v_gene: TRBV11-2; d_gene: TRBD1; abundance: NA; CDR3aa: CASSLDHAGGNEQYF; CDR3nt: TGTGCCAGCAGCTTAGATCACGCAGGGGGCAACGAGCAGTACTTC
j_gene: TRBJ1-6; v_gene: TRBV2; d_gene: NA; abundance: NA; CDR3aa: CASSGHRERNSPLHF; CDR3nt: TGTGCCAGCAGTGGTCACAGGGAAAGGAATTCACCCCTCCACTTT
j_gene: TRBJ1-1; v_gene: TRBV4-1; d_gene: NA; abundance: NA; CDR3aa: CASSRSDRNTEAFF; CDR3nt: TGCGCCAGCAGCCGGTCGGACAGAAACACTGAAGCTTTCTTT